What follows are 23 T cell receptor beta chains derived from one specimen sequenced in a study of blood T cell repertoires in COVID-19. Only in-frame clones appear in the TCRdb table, and some are missing; sequencing was by immunoSEQ multiplex PCR. This sample yields some 220,000 clones, of which approximately 92% are seen a single time; about 3.5% belongs to the top ten. The sequencing input was PBMCs or T cells enriched from blood (not recorded which). Receptors were obtained from a woman under 30 in a cohort exposed to, infected with or recovered from COVID-19 (not recorded which).

This clone was detected only once. The J gene is TRBJ1-2, the V gene TRBV6-1, with 7 bases aligning to TRBD1. Trimming at V came to 0 bases and at J to 4 bases, leaving 5 bases not matched to a gene. This CDR3 has 15 amino acids. Looked up from germline, CDR1 is MNHNS and CDR2 is SASEGT. The CDR3 spells CASSEAGTGVYGYTF. In DNA form, the CDR3 reads TGTGCCAGCAGTGAAGCAGGAACAGGGGTCTATGGCTACACCTTC.

This chain's CDR3 is CASSSLSLVYGYTF. DNA for the CDR3: TGTGCCAGCAGTTCCCTTTCCCTCGTCTATGGCTACACCTTC. The rearrangement uses TRBV6-5 and TRBJ1-2, with D uncertain. The CDR3 covers 14 residues. Germline CDR1 and CDR2: MNHEY and SVGAGI. V dropped 4 bases and J dropped 4 bases, with 13 bases sitting between them.

The chain recombines TRBV4-2 with TRBJ2-3; 9 nucleotides match TRBD2. Germline values: CDR1 LGHNA, CDR2 YNFKEQ. The CDR3 covers 17 residues. V was clipped by 4 bases and J by 2 bases; unmatched bases: 10. This chain's CDR3 is CASSPMDGGGVTDTQYF. The CDR3 DNA reads TGTGCCAGCAGCCCAATGGATGGCGGGGGGGTCACAGATACGCAGTATTTT.

This clone occurred once. This chain links TRBV27 with TRBJ2-7, with D maybe TRBD1 (6 bases). The V end was cut by 5 bases, the J end by 0 bases, with 17 bases between. Germline CDR1 and CDR2: MNHEY and SMNVEV (reference sequence). The CDR3 has 16 residues. The CDR3 region has the DNA TGTGCCAGCAGTCCGAGCACCGGGGACAACTCCTACGAGCAGTACTTC. Protein sequence: CASSPSTGDNSYEQYF.

The chain recombines TRBV7-9 with TRBJ2-7, with 9 bases lining up with TRBD2. CDR1 SEHNR and CDR2 FQNEAQ come from the germline V gene (reference sequence). CDR3 length: 14 residues. V was clipped by 5 bases and J by 2 bases; unmatched bases: 4. The CDR3 is CASSQRGAAYEQYF. The CDR3 nucleotides read TGTGCCAGCAGCCAGCGGGGGGCCGCCTACGAGCAGTACTTC.

The rearrangement uses TRBV24-1 and TRBJ2-1; D possibly corresponds to TRBD1 (5 bases). The CDR3 sequence is 15 residues long. V was clipped by 3 bases and J by 6 bases, with 14 bases between them. The germline CDR1 and CDR2 sequences are KGHDR and SFDVKD. DNA for the CDR3: TGTGCCACCAGTGATCCAGGGTACCGGCTCAATGAGCAGTTCTTC. Amino acids: CATSDPGYRLNEQFF.

The chain couples TRBV5-8 to TRBJ2-4; D is ambiguous. The CDR3 length is 14 residues. Germline CDR1 reads SGHTS; CDR2 reads YDEGEE. Between the trimmed V and J ends, which lost 1 base and 2 bases, there was a span of 7 bases. CDR3 loop: CASSLSISKNIQYF. CDR3 bases: TGTGCCAGCAGCTTGAGCATTTCCAAAAACATTCAGTACTTC.

This chain joins TRBV27 and TRBJ1-5, with D tentatively TRBD1 (5 bases). The CDR3 has 15 amino acids. CDR1 MNHEY and CDR2 SMNVEV come from the germline V gene (reference sequence). With 2 bases removed from V and 6 bases from J, the gap between germline ends came to 14 bases. Here the CDR3 DNA reads TGTGCCAGCAGTTTAATGGGGGGTGAGCTTCAGCCCCAGCATTTT. It translates to CASSLMGGELQPQHF.

The chain recombines TRBV4-1 with TRBJ2-2; 7 positions match TRBD1. With V trimmed by 0 bases and J by 5 bases, 9 bases remained unmatched. CDR1 MGHRA and CDR2 YSYEKL come from the germline V gene. The CDR3 consists of 17 residues. CDR3 sequence reads: CASSQDLVRGRTGELFF. In nucleotides, the CDR3 is TGCGCCAGCAGCCAAGATCTAGTAAGGGGGCGAACCGGGGAGCTGTTTTTT.

This sequence joins TRBV7-6 and TRBJ1-6; D remains unclear. The germline CDR1 and CDR2 sequences are SGHVS and FNYEAQ. CDR3 length: 13 amino acids. V was pared by 0 bases and J by 6 bases, with 3 bases between. Written as DNA, the CDR3 is TGTGCCAGCAGCTTAGCGCGTAATTCACCCCTCCACTTT. It encodes CASSLARNSPLHF.

V usage is TRBV5-1 and J usage is TRBJ2-3; TRBD1 aligns across 9 bases. Germline V gene sequence: CDR1 SGHRS, CDR2 YFSETQ. Trimming at V came to 2 bases and at J to 7 bases, leaving 8 bases not matched to a gene. The CDR3 covers 15 residues. CDR3 nucleotides: TGCGCCAGCAGCTTCGGAACAGGGGGCGCGAATACGCAGTATTTT. This sequence encodes CASSFGTGGANTQYF.

The chain uses TRBV19 and TRBJ2-7; 8 bases are shared with TRBD1. The CDR3 has 16 amino acids. CDR1 and CDR2 from the germline V gene are LNHDA and SQIVND (reference sequence). J lost 2 bases, V lost 3 bases, and 9 bases had no gene match. The CDR3 DNA reads as TGTGCCAGTAGTATGCAAGTGGGACAGGACCCCTACGAGCAGTACTTC. Translating gives CASSMQVGQDPYEQYF.

This sequence joins TRBV5-4 and TRBJ2-7, with 8 positions matching TRBD1. The V gene end was trimmed by 0 bases and the J gene end by 0 bases; junction bases not matched to a gene: 2. The CDR3 consists of 15 residues. CDR1 is SGHNT, CDR2 YYREEE, per germline (reference sequence). CDR3 in DNA: TGTGCCAGCAGCTTGGAGCAGGGGGCCTCCTACGAGCAGTACTTC. This encodes CASSLEQGASYEQYF.

V usage is TRBV10-3 and J usage is TRBJ2-3; weak D call: TRBD2 (5 bases). V was shortened by 7 bases and J by 4 bases, with 18 bases between the two germline ends. This CDR3 has 15 residues. Per germline, CDR1 ENHRY and CDR2 SYGVKD. In nucleotides, the CDR3 is TGTGCCATCAATGGGGAGAACGGTAAACCAGATACGCAGTATTTT. It specifies CAINGENGKPDTQYF.

The V call is TRBV3-1 (or the pseudogene TRBV3-2), the J call TRBJ2-2; D is uncertain. The CDR3 has 14 amino acids. With 0 bases removed from V and 5 bases from J, the gap between germline ends came to 7 bases. The V gene's germline CDR1 is LGHDT and CDR2 YNNKEL (reference sequence). The CDR3 region has the DNA TGTGCCAGCAGCCAAGATAGGCGGACCGGGGAGCTGTTTTTT. Translation gives CASSQDRRTGELFF.

In its sample, this clone was seen once. V is TRBV7-2 and J is TRBJ2-2; D call uncertain. V shed 4 bases and J shed 1 base, with 7 bases lying between them. CDR1 and CDR2 (germline): SGHTA, FQGNSA. This CDR3 contains 14 residues. The CDR3 region is CASSSYRNTGELFF. The CDR3 region has the DNA TGTGCCAGCAGCTCCTACAGGAACACCGGGGAGCTGTTTTTT.

V and J are TRBV5-1 and TRBJ2-3; TRBD1 aligns across 10 bases. Germline V CDR1 and CDR2: SGHRS, YFSETQ. Unmatched junction bases numbered 7, after V lost 3 bases and J lost 3 bases. This CDR3 has 16 residues. CDR3 loop: CASSSGTGDSTDTQYF. The CDR3 DNA is TGCGCCAGCAGCTCCGGGACAGGGGATTCGACAGATACGCAGTATTTT. The entire variable domain, with the rest obtained from reference TRBV5-1 and TRBJ2-3, is as follows: KAGVTQTPRYLIKTRGQQVTLSCSPISGHRSVSWYQQTPGQGLQFLFEYFSETQRNKGNFPGRFSGRQFSNSRSEMNVSTLELGDSALYLCASSSGTGDSTDTQYFGPGTRLTVL.

The rearrangement links TRBV19 to TRBJ1-5; D is undetermined. The CDR3 is 17 amino acids. The V and J ends lost 1 base and 0 bases respectively, with 13 bases between them. The germline gives CDR1 LNHDA, CDR2 SQIVND (reference sequence). CDR3 residues: CASSIATATDSNQPQHF. DNA for the CDR3: TGTGCCAGTAGTATAGCTACAGCCACCGATAGCAATCAGCCCCAGCATTTT.

This chain links TRBV7-9 with TRBJ1-5, with 10 bases fitting TRBD1. The length of the CDR3 is 15 residues. V shed 5 bases, J shed 5 bases, and the junction held 6 bases outside the gene matches. Germline-derived CDR1 and CDR2 are SEHNR and FQNEAQ (reference sequence). The CDR3 spells CASSMGTGDDQPQHF. DNA of the CDR3: TGTGCCAGCAGCATGGGGACAGGGGATGATCAGCCCCAGCATTTT.

The CDR3 coding sequence is TGTGCCAGCAGTTGGAGAGGGACTGAAGCTTTCTTT. It translates to CASSWRGTEAFF. V and J are TRBV2 and TRBJ1-1; D remains ambiguous. There are 12 residues in the CDR3. Trimming left V 5 bases short and J 5 bases short, with 9 bases between. The germline gives CDR1 SNHLY, CDR2 FYNNEI.

The chain joins TRBV6-5 to TRBJ1-6, with 7 bases fitting TRBD1. The junction had 6 bases not matched to a gene; V was cut back by 6 bases and J by 7 bases. CDR3 length: 14 amino acids. In germline, CDR1 is MNHEY, CDR2 SVGAGI. In DNA form, the CDR3 reads TGTGCCAGCAGCCGCGGACAGGCCAATTCACCCCTCCACTTT. Translating gives CASSRGQANSPLHF.

The genes are TRBV7-9 and TRBJ2-7; 7 bases map to TRBD1. The CDR3 runs to 15 residues. V shed 5 bases and J 0 bases; nucleotides not matched to a gene: 7. CDR1 SEHNR and CDR2 FQNEAQ come from the germline V gene (reference sequence). CDR3 residues: CASSRGPPPSYEQYF. The CDR3 coding sequence is TGTGCCAGCAGCAGGGGGCCGCCTCCCTCCTACGAGCAGTACTTC.

J is TRBJ1-6 and V is TRBV6-1; no firm D call. V gave up 2 bases and J gave up 4 bases, with 6 bases separating them. Germline V gene lookup returns CDR1 MNHNS and CDR2 SASEGT. The CDR3 runs 14 residues. CDR3 nucleotides: TGTGCCAGCAGTGAACGGGTTTATAATTCACCCCTCCACTTT. Amino acids: CASSERVYNSPLHF.